Included here is one T cell receptor beta chain sequence, with context. Antigen: not known. Scientists isolated CD4+ T cells after a roughly 9-day culture period ended. Convalescent patients had PCR-confirmed SARS-CoV-2 infection between March and December 2020. At days 3 and 7, half of the medium was exchanged for IL-2 medium. The sample originates from a study of vaccination effects on CD4 cells after COVID-19. Points from the study as a whole: Few convalescent patients were included, and no early post-infection timepoints were sampled.

Germline CDR1 is MNHEY and CDR2 is SVGAGI. This CDR3 has 15 amino acids. V lost 0 bases and J 4 bases, leaving 7 bases between the germline ends. Clones were read by immunoSEQ multiplex PCR, and TCRdb kept only the in-frame ones, dropping some. This sample yields about 46,000 clones, of which approximately 74% are seen a single time; 8.6% belongs to the top ten. The V call is TRBV6-5, the J call TRBJ1-6; a weak D match, TRBD1 (5 bases). This clonotype was sampled from a human donor who had a prior SARS-CoV-2 infection. The sample in question was CD4+ T cells from PBMCs cultured without peptide, obtained before COVID-19 vaccination. This chain's CDR3 is CASSYSQGYNSPLHF. The CDR3 DNA reads TGTGCCAGCAGTTACTCGCAGGGTTATAATTCACCCCTCCACTTT.